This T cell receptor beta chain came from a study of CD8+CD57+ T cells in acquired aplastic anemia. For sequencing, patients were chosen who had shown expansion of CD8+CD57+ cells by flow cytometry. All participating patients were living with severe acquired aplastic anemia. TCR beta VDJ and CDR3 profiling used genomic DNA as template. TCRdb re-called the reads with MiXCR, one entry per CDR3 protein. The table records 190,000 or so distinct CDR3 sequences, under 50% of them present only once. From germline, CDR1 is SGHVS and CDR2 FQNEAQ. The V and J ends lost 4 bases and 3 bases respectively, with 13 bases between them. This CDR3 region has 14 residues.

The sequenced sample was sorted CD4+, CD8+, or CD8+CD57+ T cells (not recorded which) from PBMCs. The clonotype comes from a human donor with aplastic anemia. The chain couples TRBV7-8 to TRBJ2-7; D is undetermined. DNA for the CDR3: TGTGCCAGCAGCTATCACCTCCCCAGCTACGAGCAGTACTTC. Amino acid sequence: CASSYHLPSYEQYF.